These 10 T cell receptor beta chains share one sample of origin, sequenced in a study of PD-L1 blockade in urothelial cancer. Here immunoSEQ multiplex PCR was the method, and the copy in TCRdb shows in-frame clones only, minus some. The sample has about 130,000 clones, more than 70% seen once; the top ten hold 2% to 3%. This sample's time point: peripheral blood 6 weeks after treatment start. The source material was PBMCs, sampled around atezolizumab (anti-PD-L1) treatment. Every receptor here comes from a man aged 50-59 years with urothelial cancer.

V is TRBV18 and J is TRBJ2-5, with 8 bases that match TRBD1. V lost 6 bases to trimming and J lost 5 bases; unmatched junction nucleotides: 14. The CDR3 totals 16 residues. Germline V gene lookup returns CDR1 KGHSH and CDR2 LQKENI. The CDR3 sequence: CASSPDPPGTGETQYF. The CDR3 nucleotides are TGTGCCAGCTCGCCCGATCCTCCCGGGACAGGCGAGACCCAGTACTTC.

V and J are TRBV6-1 and TRBJ2-3; D is perhaps TRBD2 (5 bases). Germline CDR1 is MNHNS and CDR2 is SASEGT. V was shortened by 2 bases and J by 4 bases, with 13 bases between the two germline ends. This CDR3 contains 15 residues. CDR3 residues: CASSETGTASDTQYF. As DNA, the CDR3 is TGTGCCAGCAGTGAAACGGGAACAGCGTCAGATACGCAGTATTTT.

About this clone: Additional DNA sequences in this sample encode the identical CDR3. The rearrangement joins TRBV30 to TRBJ2-5; unclear D gene. Trimming took off 2 bases at V and 5 bases at J, with 6 bases between the two ends. The CDR3 is 11 residues long. In germline, CDR1 is GTSNPN, CDR2 SVGIG (reference sequence). The CDR3 nucleotides are TGTGCCTGGAGTCCCCGGGAGACCCAGTACTTC. This gives the protein CAWSPRETQYF.

In its sample, this clone was seen once. This chain links TRBV6-5 with TRBJ1-4; D gene ambiguous. Trimming removed 2 bases from V and 11 bases from J, with 12 bases in between. CDR1 and CDR2 from the germline V gene are MNHEY and SVGAGI. This CDR3 region has 13 residues. This CDR3 reads CASSYRDRQKLFF. Written as DNA, the CDR3 is TGTGCCAGCAGTTACCGGGATCGCCAGAAACTGTTTTTT.

The rearrangement links TRBV15 to TRBJ1-5; 8 nucleotides match TRBD1. Trimming at V came to 3 bases and at J to 7 bases, leaving 5 bases not matched to a gene. The CDR3 runs to 14 residues. The germline CDR1 and CDR2 sequences are LNHNV and YYDKDF (reference sequence). CDR3 nucleotide sequence: TGTGCCACCAGCAGGACAGGGGAGGGACAGCCCCAGCATTTT. It yields the protein CATSRTGEGQPQHF.

This chain links TRBV18 with TRBJ1-2, with 7 bases lining up with TRBD1. This CDR3 comprises 16 residues. J lost 7 bases, V lost 3 bases, and 14 bases had no gene match. Germline V gene data show CDR1 as KGHSH and CDR2 as LQKENI. CDR3 sequence (DNA): TGTGCCAGCTCACCGGGCAGGGGGATTGTTTTGGCTGGCTACACCTTC. As protein: CASSPGRGIVLAGYTF.

The gene calls are TRBV2 and TRBJ2-2; D is unresolved. CDR1 and CDR2 from the germline V gene are SNHLY and FYNNEI. The CDR3 sequence is 12 residues long. V lost 8 bases, J lost 7 bases, and 11 bases lay in between. CDR3 DNA sequence: TGTGCCAGCGGCCTAGTAGTCGGGGAGCTGTTTTTT. Translated, it gives CASGLVVGELFF.

This clone was picked up a small number of times. This chain uses TRBV7-9 with TRBJ1-2; no clear D gene. Trimming stripped 1 base from V and 8 bases from J, with 5 bases between. Germline CDR1 is SEHNR and CDR2 is FQNEAQ (reference sequence). CDR3 length: 11 amino acids. CDR3 nucleotide sequence: TGTGCCAGCAGCTTAGGCGGGGGCTACACCTTC. It encodes CASSLGGGYTF.

This chain uses TRBV18 with TRBJ1-1; 8 nucleotides line up with TRBD1. The CDR3 spans 15 residues. V lost 6 bases, J lost 5 bases, and 11 bases stayed unmatched. Germline loops: CDR1 KGHSH, CDR2 LQKENI. DNA of the CDR3: TGTGCCAGCTCGAACCTTGGACAGGGACAAACTGAAGCTTTCTTT. It specifies CASSNLGQGQTEAFF. Variable domain in full (rest from reference TRBV18 and TRBJ1-1): NAGVMQNPRHLVRRRGQEARLRCSPMKGHSHVYWYRQLPEEGLKFMVYLQKENIIDESGMPKERFSAEFPKEGPSILRIQQVVRGDSAAYFCASSNLGQGQTEAFFGQGTRLTVV.

This clone was seen ten or more times. The genes are TRBV6-1 and TRBJ1-5; D is perhaps TRBD1 (6 bases). Trimming shortened V by 10 bases and J by 5 bases, and 15 bases separated the two germline ends. Germline V gives CDR1 MNHNS, CDR2 SASEGT. The CDR3 totals 13 residues. Written as DNA, the CDR3 is TGTGCCACCGAATCTGGGGGCCATCAGCCCCAGCATTTT. The encoded protein is CATESGGHQPQHF.